Below are 4 T cell receptor beta chains sequenced from a single sample in a study of T-cell memory formation after mild COVID-19. TCRdb independently ran MiXCR on the 5' RACE reads; one entry per CDR3 protein. The sample carries about 170,000 distinct CDR3 sequences, 10% to 15% recorded once. The sequencing sample was made of PBMCs or a T cell subset sorted from them (not recorded which). The receptors originated from a man younger than 35 who had mild COVID-19 (a few samples of this study predate the infection). Cell type and time point are not known.

The rearrangement uses TRBV20-1 and TRBJ1-6; 9 nucleotides align to TRBD1. The CDR3 has 15 residues. The trim removed 0 bases at V and 10 bases at J, leaving 7 bases unmatched. CDR1 and CDR2 from the germline V gene are DFQATT and SNEGSKA (reference sequence). The CDR3 nucleotides are TGCAGTGCTAGAGACCTTACAGGGGGCGGATCACCCCTCCACTTT. This translates into CSARDLTGGGSPLHF.

The chain is built from TRBV19 and TRBJ2-1; 8 bases match TRBD1. This CDR3 has 13 amino acids. After removal of 10 bases from V and 8 bases from J, the junction contained 10 bases not matched to a gene. Per the germline V gene, CDR1 is LNHDA and CDR2 is SQIVND (reference sequence). For the CDR3, the DNA is TGTGCCATAGGGGGGACAGGCGGGGATGAGCAGTTCTTC. It encodes CAIGGTGGDEQFF.

This rearrangement joins TRBV7-9 to TRBJ1-2, with D hard to call. The CDR3 sequence is 14 residues long. The V gene lost 1 base and the J gene lost 1 base, with 7 bases spanning the gap. Germline V gene lookup returns CDR1 SEHNR and CDR2 FQNEAQ (reference sequence). Here the CDR3 DNA reads TGTGCCAGCAGCTTAGTCACAATTAACTATGGCTACACCTTC. It specifies CASSLVTINYGYTF.

There are a few counts of this clonotype. The chain links TRBV2 to TRBJ2-7; TRBD1 aligns across 8 bases. The CDR3 loop spans 14 amino acids. Trimming at V came to 4 bases and at J to 5 bases, leaving 7 bases not matched to a gene. Germline lookup yields CDR1 SNHLY and CDR2 FYNNEI. The CDR3 bases are TGTGCCAGCAGTGGGCGCGACAGGGGTAACGAGCAGTACGTC. Translated: CASSGRDRGNEQYV.